The text below deals with one T cell receptor beta chain. The antigen remains unidentified. These data belong to a study of cytomegalovirus exposure and HLA in healthy donors. About the research overall: A later analysis reported the same platform for the roughly 110 validation repertoires and the 500 to 700 first-cohort repertoires. Study results and limitations: In the roughly 120 validation repertoires, a later analysis found that first-cohort TCR clusters tended to co-occur.

The CDR3 sequence is 15 residues long. V was shortened by 3 bases and J by 5 bases, with 14 bases between the two germline ends. Germline CDR1 reads MDHEN; CDR2 reads SYDVKM. Repertoires were generated with immunoSEQ multiplex PCR, while TCRdb's copy carries only in-frame clones and drops some. The sample yields roughly 95,000 clones, about 85% seen once. The donors were members of the approximately 120-subject validation cohort (separate from the roughly 680-subject first cohort). This TCR came from a man aged 18 to 35 in good health and CMV-seropositive. This chain uses TRBV28 with TRBJ1-5; possible D gene TRBD1, 6 bases. The sample consisted of PBMCs. In nucleotides, the CDR3 is TGTGCCAGCAGTTTCTTACAGGGTGCGGATCAGCCCCAGCATTTT. It encodes CASSFLQGADQPQHF.